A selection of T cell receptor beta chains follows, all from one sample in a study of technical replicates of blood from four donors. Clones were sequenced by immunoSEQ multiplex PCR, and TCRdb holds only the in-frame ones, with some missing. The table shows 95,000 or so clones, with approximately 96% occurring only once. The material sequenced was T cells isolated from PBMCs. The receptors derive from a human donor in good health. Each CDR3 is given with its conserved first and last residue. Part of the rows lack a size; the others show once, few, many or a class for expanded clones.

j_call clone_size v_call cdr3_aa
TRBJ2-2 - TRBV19 CASSILTSDAGELFF
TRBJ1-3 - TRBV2 CASSDWGGTGNTIYF
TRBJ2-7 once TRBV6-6 CASSPDRGPYEQYF
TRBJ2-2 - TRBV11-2 CASSLKSVTNTGELFF
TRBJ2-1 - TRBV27 CASREGYNEQFF
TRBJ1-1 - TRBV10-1 CASLEAVCGVNTEAFF
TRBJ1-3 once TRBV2 CASSADRVSGNTIYF
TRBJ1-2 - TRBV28 CASSSPRGTGNYGYTF
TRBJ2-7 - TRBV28 CASSLVEAYEQYF
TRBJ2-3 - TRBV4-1 CASSQGPMRTVRDTQYF
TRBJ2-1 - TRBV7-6 CASSLARGTTRSTYNEQFF
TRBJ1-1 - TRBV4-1 CASSQVRTGGTEAFF
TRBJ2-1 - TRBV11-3 CASSPRTFKDEQFF
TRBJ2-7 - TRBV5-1 CASSTQVGEQYF
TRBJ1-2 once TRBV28 CASSESQGAQDGYTF
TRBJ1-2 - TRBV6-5 CASSEAGAGGYTF
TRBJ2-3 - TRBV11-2 CASSGLGIADTQYF
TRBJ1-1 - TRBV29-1 CSVGEAEGAFF
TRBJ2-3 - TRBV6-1 CASRRGKDTQYF
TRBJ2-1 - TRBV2 CASRDRASYEQFF
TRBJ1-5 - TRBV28 CAVRDIQPQHF
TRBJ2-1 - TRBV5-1 CASSLGAGSYNEQFF
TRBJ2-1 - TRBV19 CASGTYNEQFF
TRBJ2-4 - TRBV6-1 CASRSSGKNIQYF
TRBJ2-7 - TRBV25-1 CASRGTGTRGEQYF
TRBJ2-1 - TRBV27 CASSLLAAYNEQFF
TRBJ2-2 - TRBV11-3 CASSLEGGNTGELFF
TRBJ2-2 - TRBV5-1 CASSPLGGNTGELFF
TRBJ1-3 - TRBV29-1 CSVERRDSGNTIYF
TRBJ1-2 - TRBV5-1 CASSFGSAEIDYGYTF
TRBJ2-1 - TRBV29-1 CSVEDHSGGNEQFF
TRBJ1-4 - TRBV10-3 CAISEGGRVEKLFF
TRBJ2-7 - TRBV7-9 CASRWGDLDEQYF
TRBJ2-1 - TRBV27 CASVVRNEQFF
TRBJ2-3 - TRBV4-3 CASSQVAGGYTDTQYF
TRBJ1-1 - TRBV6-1 CASRIQGKAFF
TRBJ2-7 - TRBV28 CASSLPRGTSGSLNEQYF
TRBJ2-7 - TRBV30 CGTGGDRSEQYF
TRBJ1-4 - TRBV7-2 CASSLVGGSNEKLFF
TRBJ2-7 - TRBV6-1 CASIARGPLYEQYF
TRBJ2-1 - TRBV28 CASSRGVNEQFF
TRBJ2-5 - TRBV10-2 CASSEGAGGGETQYF
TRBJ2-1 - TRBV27 CASSLQLLAGPYNEQFF
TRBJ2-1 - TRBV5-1 CASSLAGGTYNEQFF
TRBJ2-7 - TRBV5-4 CASSLGGEQYF
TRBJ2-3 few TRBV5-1 CASSLGAAGGTDTQYF
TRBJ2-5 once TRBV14 CASSQRRGSVMETQYF
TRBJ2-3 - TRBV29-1 CSVEAAEDYVADTQYF
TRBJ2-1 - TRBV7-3 CASSLKRDSSYNEQFF
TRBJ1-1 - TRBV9 CASSVGTVNTEAFF
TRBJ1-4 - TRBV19 CASSIARQMNEKLFF
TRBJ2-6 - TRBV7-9 CASSGTGGVGGANVLTF